One sample yielded the 28 T cell receptor beta chains listed below, sequenced in a study of shared clonotypes between healthy human individuals. Measured with immunoSEQ multiplex PCR; TCRdb has only the in-frame clones, and not every one. Found here are approximately 2.5 million clones, 90% to 95% of them singletons; the top ten hold around 0.14%. The sample comprised naive CD4+ T cells sorted from blood. The subset is: CD45RA+ positively selected. Receptors were obtained from a man younger than 35 in good health.

CDR3 nucleotide sequence: TGTGCCAGCAGCTCTTCAACCAGGGTGCCCTATAATTCACCCCTCCACTTT. As protein: CASSSSTRVPYNSPLHF. The chain has TRBV5-6 and TRBJ1-6; maybe TRBD1 (5 bases). CDR1 and CDR2 from the germline V gene are SGHDT and YYEEEE. V was clipped by 3 bases and J by 2 bases, with 15 bases between them. CDR3 size: 17 residues.

The gene calls are TRBV5-4 and TRBJ1-1; D ambiguous. This CDR3 spans 13 amino acids. CDR1 and CDR2 from the germline V gene are SGHNT and YYREEE (reference sequence). V lost 5 bases and J lost 0, with 8 bases in between. The CDR3 reads CASSPPMNTEAFF. The DNA for the CDR3 is TGTGCCAGCAGTCCCCCCATGAACACTGAAGCTTTCTTT.

The chain employs TRBV27 and TRBJ2-7, with TRBD2 matching over 10 bases. Germline trimming cut 10 bases from V and 1 base from J; bases unmatched to any gene: 10. CDR3 size: 15 residues. Germline-derived CDR1 and CDR2 are MNHEY and SMNVEV (reference sequence). The CDR3 DNA reads TGTGCCACCCAGCTCCAAGCGGGAGGGTCCTACGAGCAGTACTTC. The encoded protein is CATQLQAGGSYEQYF.

V usage is TRBV10-1 and J usage is TRBJ2-2; D not certain. Trimming left V 6 bases short and J 0 bases short, with 8 bases between. Germline V gene sequence: CDR1 WNHNN, CDR2 SYGVQD (reference sequence). CDR3 length: 14 amino acids. The CDR3 DNA reads TGCGCCAGCAGACAGCGACCGAACACCGGGGAGCTGTTTTTT. Protein sequence: CASRQRPNTGELFF.

The chain links TRBV7-3 to TRBJ2-3, with 15 bases aligning to TRBD2. The CDR3 is 16 amino acids. Germline CDR1 is SGHTA and CDR2 is FQGTGA. The V and J ends lost 5 bases and 7 bases, in that order; junction bases with no gene match: 7. Here the CDR3 DNA reads TGTGCCAGCAGCCCAGGGACTAGCGGGAGGTCAAATACGCAGTATTTT. This translates into CASSPGTSGRSNTQYF.

V and J are TRBV18 and TRBJ2-3, with D unclear. Germline CDR1 KGHSH, CDR2 LQKENI. V was trimmed by 0 bases and J by 0 bases, leaving 13 bases between them. This CDR3 spans 17 amino acids. The CDR3: CASSPPEKKQSTDTQYF. The CDR3, as DNA: TGTGCCAGCTCACCACCCGAAAAAAAACAAAGCACAGATACGCAGTATTTT.

The rearrangement joins TRBV5-6 to TRBJ2-7; D may match TRBD1 or TRBD2 (6 bases each). The CDR3 runs 17 residues. V lost 4 bases, J lost 1 base, and 21 bases lay in between. Germline V gene data show CDR1 as SGHDT and CDR2 as YYEEEE. In DNA, the CDR3 is TGTGCCAGCAGCCCATTCCGGGGCGGGACACCATCCTACGAGCAGTACTTC. Amino acids: CASSPFRGGTPSYEQYF. Full variable domain (rest looked up from reference TRBV5-6 and TRBJ2-7): DAGVTQSPTHLIKTRGQQVTLRCSPKSGHDTVSWYQQALGQGPQFIFQYYEEEERQRGNFPDRFSGHQFPNYSSELNVNALLLGDSALYLCASSPFRGGTPSYEQYFGPGTRLTVT.

The chain joins TRBV15 to TRBJ2-7, with unresolved D. Per germline, CDR1 LNHNV and CDR2 YYDKDF (reference sequence). V lost 3 bases and J lost 5, with 20 bases in between. This CDR3 is 16 amino acids long. The CDR3: CATSSTPASLLDEQYF. The DNA of the CDR3 is TGTGCCACCAGCAGTACGCCAGCGTCCCTTTTGGACGAGCAGTACTTC.

Only a few counts were recorded for this clone. The same CDR3 arises from other DNA sequences in this sample as well. V gene TRBV30 combines with J gene TRBJ1-1; D is unresolved. CDR3 length equals 11 residues. V lost 0 bases and J lost 3, with 2 bases in between. Looked up from germline, CDR1 is GTSNPN and CDR2 is SVGIG (reference sequence). CDR3: CAWSVYTEAFF. Here the CDR3 DNA reads TGTGCCTGGAGTGTATACACTGAAGCTTTCTTT.

The gene calls are TRBV6-5 and TRBJ2-5, with a weak D call TRBD2 (5 bases). CDR1 and CDR2 (germline): MNHEY, SVGAGI. The germline V and J ends were trimmed by 4 bases and 4 bases, with 19 bases remaining between them. CDR3 size: 16 residues. DNA for the CDR3: TGTGCCAGCAGTTTTCGCCTTCGGGAAACGGGAGAGACCCAGTACTTC. Protein sequence: CASSFRLRETGETQYF.

In the case of this clone: The germline gene is not matched at one end of the junction; a read error may be the cause. The V and J genes are TRBV5-1 and TRBJ1-1; 7 bases map to TRBD1. This CDR3 is 18 amino acids long. Germline V gene lookup returns CDR1 SGHRS and CDR2 YFSETQ. CDR3 in amino acids: CASSPSTGPMGMNTKAFF. The CDR3 region has the DNA TGCGCCAGCAGCCCGTCGACAGGGCCAATGGGTATGAACACTAAAGCTTTCTTT.

The CDR3 protein is CASSYGQGVVDEQYF. CDR3 in DNA: TGTGCCAGCAGTTACGGCCAGGGTGTGGTGGACGAGCAGTACTTC. The chain joins TRBV6-6 to TRBJ2-7; a possible D gene is TRBD1 (5 bases). Trimming removed 2 bases from V and 5 bases from J, with 16 bases in between. There are 15 residues in the CDR3. Per germline, CDR1 MNHNY and CDR2 SVGAGI (reference sequence).

This clone was detected only once. Other DNA sequences in this sample translate to the same CDR3. The chain recombines TRBV2 with TRBJ2-2; unclear D gene. V was clipped by 6 bases and J by 4 bases, with 6 bases between them. There are 12 residues in the CDR3. Germline V CDR1 and CDR2: SNHLY, FYNNEI. The CDR3 reads CASRLSTGELFF. CDR3 DNA sequence: TGTGCCAGCAGACTATCCACCGGGGAGCTGTTTTTT.

This clone was observed a single time. The CDR3 protein is CASSLADTSTDTQYF. The CDR3 DNA reads as TGCGCCAGCAGTTTAGCGGATACAAGCACAGATACGCAGTATTTT. This chain links TRBV5-1 with TRBJ2-3; a possible D gene is TRBD2 (6 bases). The V end was cut by 5 bases, the J end by 0 bases, with 13 bases between. The CDR3 contains 15 residues. The V gene's germline CDR1 is SGHRS and CDR2 YFSETQ.

This sequence joins TRBV6-5 and TRBJ1-5, with a tentative D call TRBD1 (6 bases). V lost 6 bases to trimming and J lost 11 bases, with 14 bases between them. CDR3 length equals 12 residues. Germline-derived CDR1 and CDR2 are MNHEY and SVGAGI. CDR3 DNA sequence: TGTGCCAGCAGGAGGAACACAGGGACCCAGCATTTT. Protein: CASRRNTGTQHF.

CDR3 nucleotide sequence: TGTGCCAGCTCCCCAGGCGGACCGAGTACTGAAGCTTTCTTT. Translation gives CASSPGGPSTEAFF. V usage is TRBV28 and J usage is TRBJ1-1, with D unresolved. From germline, CDR1 is MDHEN and CDR2 SYDVKM. The length of the CDR3 is 14 residues. V lost 8 bases to trimming and J lost 5 bases, with 18 bases between them.

The V call is TRBV6-1, the J call TRBJ2-5; 8 positions match TRBD2. The ends lost 2 bases at V and 2 bases at J; junction bases unmatched: 4. Germline CDR1 MNHNS, CDR2 SASEGT. CDR3 length: 15 amino acids. The CDR3 DNA follows: TGTGCCAGCAGTGAAAGGGCTAGCGGGCAAGAGACCCAGTACTTC. Protein: CASSERASGQETQYF.

The chain uses TRBV21-1 and TRBJ2-7; the table calls TRBD1, which could not be checked here. TRBV21-1 is designated a pseudogene. The CDR3 length is 17 residues. The chain's CDR3 is CASSKGGDRARSYEQYF. The CDR3 DNA reads TGTGCCAGCAGCAAAGGGGGGGACAGGGCCCGCTCCTACGAGCAGTACTTC.

As for this clone: One end of the junction fails to match germline, which may point to a read error. The CDR3 DNA reads TGTGCTAGCAGCTTTGCGGGGGAGACCCAGTACTTC. Amino acids: CASSFAGETQYF. The rearrangement uses TRBV7-7 and TRBJ2-5, with D perhaps TRBD2 (6 bases). CDR3 size: 12 residues. Germline V gives CDR1 SSHAT, CDR2 FNYEAQ (reference sequence).

This clone showed up just a few times. The genes are TRBV29-1 and TRBJ1-1; 7 bases match TRBD1. From germline, CDR1 is SQVTM and CDR2 ANQGSEA. With V trimmed by 7 bases and J by 2 bases, 10 bases remained unmatched. This CDR3 is 14 amino acids long. The CDR3 region is CSGGEGQQNTEAFF. CDR3 DNA: TGCAGCGGCGGTGAGGGACAGCAAAACACTGAAGCTTTCTTT. The complete variable domain, with remaining parts taken from reference TRBV29-1 and TRBJ1-1, reads SAVISQKPSRDICQRGTSLTIQCQVDSQVTMMFWYRQQPGQSLTLIATANQGSEATYESGFVIDKFPISRPNLTFSTLTVSNMSPEDSSIYLCSGGEGQQNTEAFFGQGTRLTVV.

Points on this clone: Distinct nucleotide sequences in the sample also encode this CDR3. The chain carries TRBV5-1 and TRBJ1-1; D perhaps matches TRBD1 (5 bases). Trimming removed 2 bases from V and 1 base from J, with 9 bases in between. CDR1 SGHRS and CDR2 YFSETQ come from the germline V gene. The CDR3 runs 14 residues. The DNA for the CDR3 is TGCGCCAGCAGCTTCACCGGACAGAACACTGAAGCTTTCTTT. Protein product: CASSFTGQNTEAFF. Variable domain in full (rest from reference TRBV5-1 and TRBJ1-1): KAGVTQTPRYLIKTRGQQVTLSCSPISGHRSVSWYQQTPGQGLQFLFEYFSETQRNKGNFPGRFSGRQFSNSRSEMNVSTLELGDSALYLCASSFTGQNTEAFFGQGTRLTVV.

CDR3 coding DNA: TGTGCCAGCAGCTTAGAGGCAGGGAATCAGCCCCAGCATTTT. It encodes CASSLEAGNQPQHF. The chain recombines TRBV11-2 with TRBJ1-5, with D tentatively TRBD1 (5 bases). Trimming removed 0 bases from V and 4 bases from J, with 7 bases in between. Per germline, CDR1 SGHAT and CDR2 FQNNGV. The CDR3 length is 14 residues.

The J gene is TRBJ2-3, the V gene TRBV5-1; D perhaps matches TRBD2 (6 bases). V shed 3 bases and J shed 4 bases, with 12 bases lying between them. The CDR3 spans 14 residues. Germline V gene data show CDR1 as SGHRS and CDR2 as YFSETQ. This chain's CDR3 is CASSSGGVPDTQYF. The CDR3 DNA reads TGCGCCAGCAGCTCGGGCGGGGTTCCAGATACGCAGTATTTT.

CDR3: CASSLGGGRDEAFF. The CDR3 region has the DNA TGTGCCAGCAGTTTAGGTGGGGGGCGTGATGAAGCTTTCTTT. The V gene is TRBV28, the J gene TRBJ1-1, with a possible D match to TRBD1 (6 bases). Germline CDR1 is MDHEN and CDR2 is SYDVKM. Deletions cut 2 bases from V and 7 bases from J, with 14 bases between. The CDR3 loop spans 14 amino acids.

The gene calls are TRBV5-1 and TRBJ2-2; either TRBD1 or TRBD2 may supply D (5 bases each). Trimming removed 4 bases at V and 2 bases at J, with 15 bases between. CDR3 size: 16 residues. The germline gives CDR1 SGHRS, CDR2 YFSETQ. CDR3 residues: CASSRDPRPNTGELFF. The CDR3 DNA follows: TGCGCCAGCAGCAGGGACCCGCGACCCAACACCGGGGAGCTGTTTTTT.

A note on this clone: Different DNA sequences within this sample yield the same CDR3. This sequence joins TRBV28 and TRBJ1-2; D not certain. Germline V lookup: CDR1 MDHEN, CDR2 SYDVKM. CDR3 length equals 12 residues. Trimming stripped 6 bases from V and 2 bases from J, with 7 bases between. CDR3 region: CASSPGNYGYTF. As DNA, the CDR3 is TGTGCCAGCAGCCCAGGAAACTATGGCTACACCTTC.

This rearrangement joins TRBV18 to TRBJ1-1; D is unresolved. The germline V gene encodes CDR1 KGHSH and CDR2 LQKENI. CDR3 length: 16 amino acids. The ends were cut back, 6 bases at V and 1 base at J, with 18 bases in the middle. CDR3 sequence reads: CASSPAGGRANTEAFF. The DNA of the CDR3 is TGTGCCAGCTCCCCGGCGGGCGGGAGGGCGAACACTGAAGCTTTCTTT. Combining the CDR3 with reference TRBV18 and TRBJ1-1 gives the whole variable domain NAGVMQNPRHLVRRRGQEARLRCSPMKGHSHVYWYRQLPEEGLKFMVYLQKENIIDESGMPKERFSAEFPKEGPSILRIQQVVRGDSAAYFCASSPAGGRANTEAFFGQGTRLTVV.

This chain joins TRBV6-5 and TRBJ1-3; D unresolved. This CDR3 has 15 amino acids. V lost 6 bases and J lost 4, with 16 bases in between. Germline values: CDR1 MNHEY, CDR2 SVGAGI. The CDR3 nucleotides are TGTGCCAGCAGCCCCACAAGCGTTGGGGGAAACACCATATATTTT. Translation: CASSPTSVGGNTIYF.